The 30 T cell receptor beta chains presented below share a single source sample, sequenced in a study of OX40 agonist ivuxolimab in advanced cancers. Produced via immunoSEQ multiplex PCR; TCRdb's table is partial and in-frame only. The sample consists of tens of thousands of clones, about 85% of them appearing once. The source material was CD4+ or CD8+ T cells sorted from blood, sampled in a trial of the OX40 agonist ivuxolimab. These receptors came from an adult with an advanced solid tumor such as melanoma, head and neck, liver or kidney cancer.

V gene TRBV6-1 combines with J gene TRBJ1-2, with no clear D. V dropped 2 bases and J dropped 7 bases, with 14 bases sitting between them. Germline V CDR1 and CDR2: MNHNS, SASEGT. CDR3 length: 14 residues. The CDR3 region has the DNA TGTGCCAGCAGTGAACTTTATCCCGCTAGTGGCTACACCTTC. Translating gives CASSELYPASGYTF.

V and J are TRBV28 and TRBJ2-3; D gene unclear. Per the germline V gene, CDR1 is MDHEN and CDR2 is SYDVKM. This CDR3 region has 13 residues. With 3 bases removed from V and 4 bases from J, the gap between germline ends came to 8 bases. The CDR3 spells CASSFSLADTQYF. CDR3 in DNA: TGTGCCAGCAGTTTTTCTTTGGCAGATACGCAGTATTTT.

The gene calls are TRBV5-4 and TRBJ2-7; D is perhaps TRBD2 (6 bases). The CDR3 has 15 amino acids. CDR1 is SGHNT, CDR2 YYREEE, per germline (reference sequence). Trimming removed 3 bases at V and 6 bases at J, with 19 bases between. The CDR3 spells CASSSSPSGAGEQYF. CDR3 in DNA: TGTGCCAGCAGCTCATCCCCCTCGGGAGCGGGCGAGCAGTACTTC.

The chain uses TRBV6-6 and TRBJ2-3, with D perhaps TRBD2 (5 bases). V was clipped by 7 bases and J by 5 bases, with 16 bases between them. CDR1 and CDR2 (germline): MNHNY, SVGAGI (reference sequence). CDR3 length equals 14 residues. CDR3 residues: CASTARRAVDTQYF. The CDR3 DNA sequence: TGTGCCAGCACCGCCCGGCGGGCGGTAGATACGCAGTATTTT.

This clone was counted a single time. The V and J genes are TRBV6-5 and TRBJ2-5; D tentatively reads TRBD1 or TRBD2 (5 bases each). This CDR3 spans 14 amino acids. The V and J ends lost 4 bases and 5 bases respectively, with 14 bases between them. CDR1 MNHEY and CDR2 SVGAGI come from the germline V gene. CDR3 nucleotide sequence: TGTGCCAGCAGTTCGGGGCTTGAGGGGGAGACCCAGTACTTC. It is translated as CASSSGLEGETQYF.

This clone has a single count. This chain joins TRBV5-4 and TRBJ2-7; D unresolved. The CDR3 is made up of 14 amino acids. Germline V gene lookup returns CDR1 SGHNT and CDR2 YYREEE (reference sequence). V was cut by 4 bases and J by 0 bases, with 11 bases left in between. This CDR3 reads CASSLGRYSYEQYF. DNA for the CDR3: TGTGCCAGCAGCCTTGGACGCTACTCCTACGAGCAGTACTTC.

This chain uses TRBV2 with TRBJ2-1; 7 nucleotides line up with TRBD2. Unmatched junction bases numbered 3, after V lost 3 bases and J lost 1 base. Germline lookup yields CDR1 SNHLY and CDR2 FYNNEI. This CDR3 is built from 15 residues. The CDR3 loop is CASSDSGISYNEQFF. DNA of the CDR3: TGTGCCAGCAGTGACAGCGGGATATCCTACAATGAGCAGTTCTTC. Based on the CDR3 plus reference TRBV2 and TRBJ2-1, the full variable domain is EPEVTQTPSHQVTQMGQEVILRCVPISNHLYFYWYRQILGQKVEFLVSFYNNEISEKSEIFDDQFSVERPDGSNFTLKIRSTKLEDSAMYFCASSDSGISYNEQFFGPGTRLTVL.

This chain joins TRBV9 and TRBJ2-1, with D possibly matching TRBD2 (5 bases). In germline, CDR1 is SGDLS, CDR2 YYNGEE. This CDR3 is 15 amino acids long. V lost 2 bases, J lost 4 bases, and 13 bases lay in between. CDR3 sequence: CASSVGVNPYNEQFF. The CDR3 DNA reads TGTGCCAGCAGCGTCGGGGTGAACCCTTACAATGAGCAGTTCTTC.

The chain carries TRBV18 and TRBJ2-2, with a possible D match to TRBD1 (5 bases). The CDR3 length is 16 residues. From germline, CDR1 is KGHSH and CDR2 LQKENI. Trimming took 4 bases from V and 4 from J, leaving 16 bases between them. The CDR3 coding sequence is TGTGCCAGCTCACGCAAGCAGGGCGCTCCCACCGGGGAGCTGTTTTTT. Its translation is CASSRKQGAPTGELFF.

The CDR3: CAWNEGGLNEQFF. DNA of the CDR3: TGTGCCTGGAACGAGGGAGGCCTAAATGAGCAGTTCTTC. The chain employs TRBV30 and TRBJ2-1; TRBD2 is a possible D gene (6 bases). With 4 bases removed from V and 7 bases from J, the gap between germline ends came to 14 bases. This CDR3 contains 13 residues. The germline V gene has CDR1 GTSNPN and CDR2 SVGIG (reference sequence).

The J gene is TRBJ2-2, the V gene TRBV7-3; 7 positions agree with TRBD1. The CDR3 spans 17 residues. The germline gives CDR1 SGHTA, CDR2 FQGTGA. Trimming cost V 5 bases and J 2 bases; bases outside gene matches: 11. The CDR3 DNA follows: TGTGCCAGCAGCCCCTACGCACAGGGGTTTAACACCGGGGAGCTGTTTTTT. Amino acid sequence: CASSPYAQGFNTGELFF. The complete variable domain, with remaining parts taken from reference TRBV7-3 and TRBJ2-2, reads GAGVSQTPSNKVTEKGKYVELRCDPISGHTALYWYRQSLGQGPEFLIYFQGTGAADDSGLPNDRFFAVRPEGSVSTLKIQRTERGDSAVYLCASSPYAQGFNTGELFFGEGSRLTVL.

This clone was seen more than once but under ten times. The V and J genes are TRBV5-1 and TRBJ2-5, with 9 bases identical to TRBD2. Germline trimming cut 7 bases from V and 4 bases from J; bases unmatched to any gene: 11. This CDR3 has 15 amino acids. From germline, CDR1 is SGHRS and CDR2 YFSETQ. The CDR3 nucleotides are TGCGCCAGCCTCGCTGGCGGGAGGGGGGGAGAGACCCAGTACTTC. Translating gives CASLAGGRGGETQYF.

This chain connects TRBV2 to TRBJ2-3; 9 nucleotides line up with TRBD2. V lost 11 bases and J lost 2; bases outside the gene matches: 8. Germline values: CDR1 SNHLY, CDR2 FYNNEI. The CDR3 runs to 14 residues. CDR3 in amino acids: CAGGASGVTDTQYF. The CDR3 nucleotides are TGTGCCGGGGGGGCTAGCGGGGTCACAGATACGCAGTATTTT.

This clone occurred a few times. This chain connects TRBV10-3 to TRBJ1-3; D is possibly TRBD1 (6 bases). Germline assignment: CDR1 ENHRY and CDR2 SYGVKD. The V end was cut by 10 bases, the J end by 1 base, with 8 bases between. The CDR3 totals 12 residues. CDR3 DNA sequence: TGTGCCAGCACAGGGTCTGGAAACACCATATATTTT. This encodes CASTGSGNTIYF.

The V gene is TRBV4-2, the J gene TRBJ2-7; D might be TRBD1 (7 bases). The germline V gene has CDR1 LGHNA and CDR2 YNFKEQ. The CDR3 has 17 residues. Trimming removed 1 base from V and 0 bases from J, with 16 bases in between. In DNA form, the CDR3 reads TGTGCCAGCAGCCAAGGGGTTAGGAGGGACAGCTCCTACGAGCAGTACTTC. Residues: CASSQGVRRDSSYEQYF.

The rearrangement uses TRBV6-6 and TRBJ2-7; D is perhaps TRBD2 (6 bases). The V end lost 2 bases, the J end lost 7 bases, and 15 bases lay between the germline ends. Germline lookup yields CDR1 MNHNY and CDR2 SVGAGI (reference sequence). This CDR3 has 14 residues. In DNA form, the CDR3 reads TGTGCCAGCAGTTACGGCGGGATAGCTCGGGAGCAGTACTTC. It is translated as CASSYGGIAREQYF.

The chain combines TRBV28 with TRBJ1-5; weak D call: TRBD1 (5 bases). This CDR3 is built from 14 residues. Germline V CDR1 and CDR2: MDHEN, SYDVKM. The germline V and J ends were trimmed by 8 bases and 6 bases, with 17 bases remaining between them. For the CDR3, the DNA is TGTGCCAGCGGTGGGACGGGGGAATCTCAGCCCCAGCATTTT. This sequence encodes CASGGTGESQPQHF.

Concerning this clone: An end of the junction differs from the germline gene, which may be a read error. The chain has TRBV7-7 and TRBJ2-7; 8 bases are a match to TRBD1. In germline, CDR1 is SSHAT, CDR2 FNYEAQ (reference sequence). The CDR3 is made up of 16 amino acids. CDR3 loop: CASSLEGDRGSYEQYF. The DNA for the CDR3 is TGTGCTAGCAGCTTAGAGGGAGACAGGGGTTCCTACGAGCAGTACTTC.

The chain combines TRBV13 with TRBJ2-1; D is unresolved. Trimming removed 5 bases at V and 7 bases at J, with 15 bases between. The V gene's germline CDR1 is PRHDT and CDR2 FYEKMQ (reference sequence). The CDR3 length is 14 residues. The CDR3, as DNA: TGTGCCAGCAGCCCCCCTCGCGGTACAAATGAGCAGTTCTTC. This translates into CASSPPRGTNEQFF.

This rearrangement joins TRBV2 to TRBJ2-2; D not resolved. Trimming took off 8 bases at V and 0 bases at J, with 10 bases between the two ends. This CDR3 region has 14 residues. The germline CDR1 and CDR2 sequences are SNHLY and FYNNEI. The CDR3 loop is CASSPRANTGELFF. The CDR3 DNA reads as TGTGCCAGCTCTCCGCGCGCGAACACCGGGGAGCTGTTTTTT. The complete variable domain, with remaining parts taken from reference TRBV2 and TRBJ2-2, reads EPEVTQTPSHQVTQMGQEVILRCVPISNHLYFYWYRQILGQKVEFLVSFYNNEISEKSEIFDDQFSVERPDGSNFTLKIRSTKLEDSAMYFCASSPRANTGELFFGEGSRLTVL.

V usage is TRBV7-9 and J usage is TRBJ2-3; possibly TRBD1 or TRBD2 for D (5 bases each). The CDR3 runs 14 residues. V was shortened by 3 bases and J by 8 bases, with 15 bases between the two germline ends. CDR1 SEHNR and CDR2 FQNEAQ come from the germline V gene (reference sequence). Here the CDR3 reads CASSLGTTSGTQYF. DNA of the CDR3: TGTGCCAGCAGCTTGGGGACGACCTCAGGTACGCAGTATTTT.

The rearrangement links TRBV6-6 to TRBJ2-2; a weak D match, TRBD2 (6 bases). Looked up from germline, CDR1 is MNHNY and CDR2 is SVGAGI (reference sequence). V lost 10 bases, J lost 4 bases, and 16 bases lay in between. This CDR3 is 14 amino acids long. Here the CDR3 reads CATRGTWSTGELFF. For the CDR3, the DNA is TGTGCCACCCGGGGGACGTGGAGCACCGGGGAGCTGTTTTTT.

The chain has TRBV28 and TRBJ2-5; D remains unclear. With 11 bases removed from V and 1 base from J, the gap between germline ends came to 11 bases. Germline CDR1 and CDR2: MDHEN and SYDVKM. This CDR3 is built from 12 residues. The CDR3 DNA sequence: TGTGCCGTAAGTGTGACCCAAGAGACCCAGTACTTC. Translation: CAVSVTQETQYF. The full variable domain, its missing parts supplied by reference TRBV28 and TRBJ2-5, is DVKVTQSSRYLVKRTGEKVFLECVQDMDHENMFWYRQDPGLGLRLIYFSYDVKMKEKGDIPEGYSVSREKKERFSLILESASTNQTSMYLCAVSVTQETQYFGPGTRLLVL.

The chain links TRBV5-1 to TRBJ2-4, with D possibly matching TRBD2 (6 bases). This CDR3 has 13 amino acids. Germline assignment: CDR1 SGHRS and CDR2 YFSETQ. Trimming cost V 3 bases and J 8 bases, with 12 bases left between them. The DNA of the CDR3 is TGCGCCAGCAGCTCGGAGGTAGCGGACATTCAGTACTTC. Translation: CASSSEVADIQYF. The full variable domain, with the rest looked up from reference TRBV5-1 and TRBJ2-4, is KAGVTQTPRYLIKTRGQQVTLSCSPISGHRSVSWYQQTPGQGLQFLFEYFSETQRNKGNFPGRFSGRQFSNSRSEMNVSTLELGDSALYLCASSSEVADIQYFGAGTRLSVL.

This clone was detected only a few times. The chain joins TRBV30 to TRBJ2-7; the match to TRBD2 covers 7 bases. The CDR3 runs 14 residues. With V trimmed by 0 bases and J by 3 bases, 5 bases remained unmatched. In germline, CDR1 is GTSNPN, CDR2 SVGIG (reference sequence). This CDR3 is CAWSVASGHYEQYF. Written as DNA, the CDR3 is TGTGCCTGGAGTGTGGCTAGCGGACACTACGAGCAGTACTTC.

The CDR3 region is CASGKGYGYTF. The CDR3 nucleotides read TGTGCCAGCGGAAAGGGCTATGGCTACACCTTC. The V gene is TRBV28, the J gene TRBJ1-2, with no clear D. The germline V and J ends were trimmed by 8 bases and 4 bases, with 8 bases remaining between them. The V gene's germline CDR1 is MDHEN and CDR2 SYDVKM. This CDR3 is built from 11 residues.

The rearrangement links TRBV18 to TRBJ2-7; no reliable D call. CDR3 size: 17 residues. The germline gives CDR1 KGHSH, CDR2 LQKENI. Trimming pared 0 bases from V and 2 bases from J, leaving 17 bases between. The CDR3 here is CASSPPRVSMVPYEQYF. CDR3 DNA: TGTGCCAGCTCACCACCTCGTGTATCTATGGTTCCCTACGAGCAGTACTTC.

This clone turned up a few times. The chain carries TRBV6-6 and TRBJ2-5; D is unresolved. CDR3 length: 15 residues. Trimming removed 0 bases from V and 1 base from J, with 9 bases in between. Germline-derived CDR1 and CDR2 are MNHNY and SVGAGI (reference sequence). CDR3 protein: CASSYSVGTQETQYF. CDR3 DNA: TGTGCCAGCAGTTACTCAGTGGGTACCCAAGAGACCCAGTACTTC.

There are a few counts of this clone. The J gene is TRBJ2-1, the V gene TRBV4-1; no firm D call. Germline CDR1 is MGHRA and CDR2 is YSYEKL. The CDR3 spans 15 residues. The V end was cut by 1 base, the J end by 4 bases, with 11 bases between. In nucleotides, the CDR3 is TGCGCCAGCAGCCAAGCGTTCGGTAAATACAATGAGCAGTTCTTC. It yields the protein CASSQAFGKYNEQFF.

In DNA form, the CDR3 reads TGTGCCAGCAGTCATCGGGGATCTGGCTACGAGCAGTACTTC. Its translation: CASSHRGSGYEQYF. The chain employs TRBV28 and TRBJ2-7; TRBD2 is a possible D gene (5 bases). The CDR3 length is 14 residues. CDR1 is MDHEN and CDR2 is SYDVKM in the germline V gene. The V end lost 5 bases, the J end lost 3 bases, and 14 bases lay between the germline ends. Full variable domain (missing parts from reference TRBV28 and TRBJ2-7): DVKVTQSSRYLVKRTGEKVFLECVQDMDHENMFWYRQDPGLGLRLIYFSYDVKMKEKGDIPEGYSVSREKKERFSLILESASTNQTSMYLCASSHRGSGYEQYFGPGTRLTVT.